This T cell receptor beta chain was retrieved from a study of human T cells and chemical hapten exposure. TCRdb re-called the RACE reads with MiXCR, one entry per CDR3 protein. The profile covers roughly 380,000 distinct CDR3 sequences, with 5% to 6.5% appearing a single time and approximately 2.8% taken by the ten largest. This CDR3 spans 14 amino acids. From germline, CDR1 is LGHDT and CDR2 YNNKEL (reference sequence). Trimming took 2 bases from V and 11 from J; bases not matched to a gene: 4. Ten or more counts support this clonotype. Its specificity is not known. Study-wide results and limits: Positive correlation was observed between PT1 expanded TCR counts and patch test score.

This sample's time point: pre-sensitization, week 0. Specified treatment: therapeutic diphenylcyclopropenone sensitization with weekly scalp DPC. The donor pool consisted of alopecia patients aged 18 to 70 years, considered suitable for DPC. This receptor was identified in a woman aged 45-65 years with alopecia areata. Some clones in this sample may be carry-over from other donors' samples. Sample: whole blood, taken in connection with sensitization to the hapten diphenylcyclopropenone (DPC). The chain has TRBV3-1 and TRBJ2-1, with TRBD2 matching over 12 bases. For the CDR3, the DNA is TGTGCCAGCAGCCAATCAGGACTAGCGGGAAAGCAGTTCTTC. Protein: CASSQSGLAGKQFF.